The T cell receptor beta chain described here comes from a study of early T cells in non-severe SARS-CoV-2 infection. In this sample, this clonotype turned up a few times. The CDR3 covers 14 residues. The V and J ends lost 4 bases and 4 bases respectively, with 14 bases between them. Germline V gene data show CDR1 as SQVTM and CDR2 as ANQGSEA. Each cDNA molecule carried a unique molecular identifier. A single record per CDR3 protein comes from TCRdb applying MiXCR to the 5' RACE reads. The sample yields roughly 56,000 distinct CDR3 sequences, less than 9.5% seen once. The V call is TRBV29-1, the J call TRBJ2-1; no firm D call. Sequencing was performed on whole blood. This clonotype was obtained from an adult who was a healthcare worker with PCR-confirmed SARS-CoV-2 infection or an uninfected control (not recorded which). The CDR3 sequence: CSVGRSGDYNEQFF. The CDR3, as DNA: TGCAGCGTTGGTCGCAGTGGGGATTACAATGAGCAGTTCTTC.